This T cell receptor (beta chain) comes out of a study of blood T cell repertoires in COVID-19 (dated by TCRdb to 2019 to 2021). Background on the whole study: The collaborator samples originated in the United States, Italy and Spain and spanned the acute and convalescent phases of COVID-19. The prospective study material was composed of cDNA or gDNA derived from T cells, B-cell-depleted T cells, or PBMCs. Subjects who had been exposed to COVID-19, were actively infected with it, or had recovered from it provided the deeply sampled blood TCRbeta repertoires that made up the dataset. A freely available public database, intended as a resource for researchers studying the immune response to SARS-CoV-2, is where the repertoires were released. Samples came from the ongoing ImmuneRACE study (first 160 participants) plus 1,254 subjects from 6 global collaborators. The sample metadata nearly always contained a de-identified subject ID, COVID-19 status, age in years and sex. Where available, HLA class I and class II types were obtained from metadata supplied by the sample provider rather than from assay-based typing.

Including cysteine and phenylalanine, the CDR3 has 14 amino acids. CDR3 DNA only is kept here, 42 bases in frame from base 1. CDR1 and CDR2 are read off the germline V gene as SGHAT and FQNNGV. V and J are truncated by 0 bases and 5 bases respectively, leaving an intervening sequence of 11 bases. In the case of this clone: Its antigen target is currently unknown. No much larger clone exists at a distance of one base, and base qualities are not known.

Samples from volunteer blood donors who had recovered from COVID-19 were contributed by a second Seattle source. Collaborating institutions collected whole blood in K2EDTA tubes following their own protocols. For TCRbeta analysis, collaborator samples were shipped as frozen whole blood, as isolated PBMCs, or as DNA extracted from either sample type. The research as a whole found: The amount of clinical and demographic metadata varied by source and participant and was provided uncurated.

The immunoSEQ Assay, a bias-controlled multiplex PCR, was used to amplify TCRbeta CDR3 regions from genomic DNA. Per the source publication's procedure: Within the assay, amplification of reference gene primers was used to estimate how many nucleated cells each sample contained. Sequence reads were collapsed and filtered to measure the absolute abundance of every unique TCRbeta CDR3 rearrangement. For each sample, productive Simpson clonality was calculated by taking the square root of Simpson's diversity index across productive rearrangements. TCRdb retrieved this table from immuneACCESS and kept in-frame rearrangements only. Not all clones are present; in checked studies, unresolved V genes account for under half, and no reason is known for the remainder. From that table come the V and J calls and clone size; the DNA was used to work out D and trimming. Across this sample there are roughly 250,000 clones, with approximately 90% seen only once. About 4.1% of the sample belongs to the ten largest clones.

Material for sequencing was peripheral blood. This TCR was recovered from a man in his fifties or sixties who had recovered from COVID-19. The chain is made from TRBV11-2 and TRBJ2-7; TRBD1 is perhaps the D gene, given 6 matching bases. The CDR3 is CASSLDYRDDEQYF. The DNA sequence is as follows: TGTGCCAGCAGCTTAGATTACAGGGACGACGAGCAGTACTTC. The entire variable domain, with the stretches around the CDR3 drawn from the reference TRBV11-2 and TRBJ2-7 proteins, is EAGVAQSPRYKIIEKRQSVAFWCNPISGHATLYWYQQILGQGPKLLIQFQNNGVVDDSQLPKDRFSAERLKGVDSTLKIQPAKLEDSAVYLCASSLDYRDDEQYFGPGTRLTVT.